This section outlines one T cell receptor (beta chain) sequence together with its context. V was trimmed by 3 bases and J by 0 bases, leaving 18 bases between them. CDR3 length: 18 residues. Germline-derived CDR1 and CDR2 are SEHNR and FQNEAQ (reference sequence). The entry originates in a study of CD8 T cells in Susac syndrome. With random hexamers, 0.5 to 1 ug RNA was reverse transcribed. An immunoSEQ multiplex PCR generated amplified TCR beta CDR3 products spanning 54 Vbeta and 13 Jbeta. TCRdb used MiXCR to reprocess the immunoSEQ multiplex PCR reads, holding one entry per CDR3 protein. The profile shows hundreds of thousands of distinct CDR3 sequences, almost 97% of them singletons.

This sequence originates from a human donor with Susac syndrome. The chain carries TRBV7-9 and TRBJ1-5; TRBD1 is a possible D gene (5 bases). Sequencing was performed on CD4+ T cells from PBMCs. The CDR3 DNA follows: TGTGCCAGCAGCTTCGGGGGGAGTACCTTCGGTAGCAATCAGCCCCAGCATTTT. Translated: CASSFGGSTFGSNQPQHF.